What follows are 16 T cell receptor beta chains derived from one specimen sequenced in a study of OX40 agonist ivuxolimab in advanced cancers. Library method: the immunoSEQ multiplex PCR assay. TCRdb carries this immuneACCESS record with in-frame sequences only. Its versions omit some clonotypes, under half of them owing to an unresolved V gene in the studies checked, with the rest unexplained. A total of fewer than 85,000 clones appear in this sample, 86% of them only once. The top ten constitute just under 1% of the sample. Sample: CD4+ or CD8+ T cells sorted from blood, taken in a trial of the OX40 agonist ivuxolimab. All receptors derive from an adult with an advanced solid tumor such as melanoma, head and neck, liver or kidney cancer.

The chain is built from TRBV15 and TRBJ2-1, with a weak D call TRBD1 (6 bases). The germline CDR1 and CDR2 sequences are LNHNV and YYDKDF (reference sequence). Trimming removed 0 bases from V and 7 bases from J, with 16 bases in between. The CDR3 loop spans 16 amino acids. CDR3 amino acids: CATSREGDKSLNEQFF. The CDR3 region has the DNA TGTGCCACCAGCAGAGAGGGGGACAAGTCTCTGAATGAGCAGTTCTTC.

A single count supports this clone. The chain uses TRBV7-2 and TRBJ2-5; a possible D gene is TRBD1 (5 bases). With the DNA end fitting TRBJ2-7 better, the J assignment may be wrong. Per the germline V gene, CDR1 is SGHTA and CDR2 is FQGNSA. CDR3 length: 15 amino acids. The CDR3 is CASSRALGALYEQYF. The CDR3 DNA is TGTGCCAGCAGCCGGGCGTTAGGGGCCCTCTACGAGCAGTACTTC.

The chain uses TRBV15 and TRBJ1-1; unclear D gene. Germline values: CDR1 LNHNV, CDR2 YYDKDF (reference sequence). The CDR3 spans 14 residues. Trimming took off 5 bases at V and 1 base at J, with 11 bases between the two ends. This CDR3 reads CATSPPFGNTEAFF. The CDR3 DNA reads as TGTGCCACCAGCCCTCCTTTCGGGAACACTGAAGCTTTCTTT.

This chain joins TRBV7-2 and TRBJ2-2, with a tentative D call TRBD2 (6 bases). Germline-derived CDR1 and CDR2 are SGHTA and FQGNSA. The CDR3 consists of 15 residues. The V and J ends lost 1 base and 3 bases respectively, with 9 bases between them. The CDR3 DNA reads TGTGCCAGCAGCTTAGTTGCGGGACACACCGGGGAGCTGTTTTTT. This codes for CASSLVAGHTGELFF.

The V call is TRBV9, the J call TRBJ1-3, with D possibly TRBD1 on 5 matching bases. The ends were cut back, 0 bases at V and 1 base at J, with 14 bases in the middle. The germline V gene has CDR1 SGDLS and CDR2 YYNGEE. There are 17 residues in the CDR3. The CDR3 reads CASSVDLVGGSGNTIYF. As DNA, the CDR3 is TGTGCCAGCAGCGTAGATTTGGTCGGGGGTTCTGGAAACACCATATATTTT.

The chain carries TRBV7-2 and TRBJ2-2; possible D gene TRBD2, 5 bases. The germline V gene has CDR1 SGHTA and CDR2 FQGNSA. This CDR3 has 14 amino acids. Trimming removed 5 bases from V and 5 bases from J, with 12 bases in between. This chain's CDR3 is CASSERTGTGELFF. The DNA for the CDR3 is TGTGCCAGCAGCGAGAGGACTGGGACCGGGGAGCTGTTTTTT.

V is TRBV9 and J is TRBJ1-4, with 8 bases fitting TRBD1. V dropped 2 bases and J dropped 5; count of bases not matched to a gene: 8. Germline lookup yields CDR1 SGDLS and CDR2 YYNGEE. The CDR3 is 16 amino acids. The CDR3 coding sequence is TGTGCCAGCAGCGTCACCCAGGGGGCCCCCAATGAAAAACTGTTTTTT. Translating gives CASSVTQGAPNEKLFF. Based on the CDR3 plus reference TRBV9 and TRBJ1-4, the full variable domain is DSGVTQTPKHLITATGQRVTLRCSPRSGDLSVYWYQQSLDQGLQFLIQYYNGEERAKGNILERFSAQQFPDLHSELNLSSLELGDSALYFCASSVTQGAPNEKLFFGSGTQLSVL.

This chain connects TRBV19 to TRBJ1-1; TRBD1 agrees at 10 bases. Trimming cost V 5 bases and J 3 bases; bases outside gene matches: 12. The CDR3 is 17 residues long. Per germline, CDR1 LNHDA and CDR2 SQIVND (reference sequence). DNA for the CDR3: TGTGCCAGTAGTGAACGGGACAGGGGCCGATGGGACACTGAAGCTTTCTTT. It specifies CASSERDRGRWDTEAFF.

V is TRBV19 and J is TRBJ2-1, with D perhaps matching TRBD1 or TRBD2 (5 bases each). This CDR3 has 16 amino acids. Per the germline V gene, CDR1 is LNHDA and CDR2 is SQIVND (reference sequence). Between the trimmed V and J ends, which lost 4 bases and 2 bases, there was a span of 15 bases. The CDR3 region is CASSNDYRGPYNEQFF. The CDR3 DNA sequence: TGTGCCAGTAGTAACGACTATCGGGGACCCTACAATGAGCAGTTCTTC.

This clone was recorded once. The rearrangement uses TRBV13 and TRBJ1-1; a weak D match, TRBD1 (5 bases). Germline V gene sequence: CDR1 PRHDT, CDR2 FYEKMQ (reference sequence). The CDR3 has 15 amino acids. V lost 3 bases to trimming and J lost 4 bases, with 15 bases between them. The CDR3 protein is CASSLMGPGLTEAFF. The CDR3 DNA reads TGTGCCAGCAGCTTGATGGGGCCGGGTCTCACTGAAGCTTTCTTT.

In this sample, this clone turned up once. This chain uses TRBV6-5 with TRBJ2-3; TRBD2 matches at 10 bases. CDR1 and CDR2 from the germline V gene are MNHEY and SVGAGI. Losses at the gene ends were 6 bases for V and 6 bases for J; bases not matched to a gene: 6. The CDR3 sequence is 14 residues long. In nucleotides, the CDR3 is TGTGCCAGCAGACGAAGCGGGGGGGCGGATACGCAGTATTTT. Encoded protein: CASRRSGGADTQYF.

V usage is TRBV7-8 and J usage is TRBJ2-7; D is undetermined. The V and J ends lost 2 bases and 7 bases respectively, with 9 bases between them. The CDR3 is 12 amino acids. Germline V CDR1 and CDR2: SGHVS, FQNEAQ. As DNA, the CDR3 is TGTGCCAGCAGCTTAACGGAAGGAGAGCAGTACTTC. Protein sequence: CASSLTEGEQYF.

This clone was detected once. V and J are TRBV7-2 and TRBJ1-6; D gene ambiguous. Trimming removed 5 bases from V and 10 bases from J, with 18 bases in between. CDR1 is SGHTA and CDR2 is FQGNSA in the germline V gene. CDR3 length: 15 residues. The CDR3 nucleotides are TGTGCCAGCAGCCCTAATGTCGGGGTTGGGTCACCCCTCCACTTT. This sequence encodes CASSPNVGVGSPLHF.

The chain recombines TRBV7-6 with TRBJ2-3, with D perhaps TRBD1 or TRBD2 (6 bases each). Germline-derived CDR1 and CDR2 are SGHVS and FNYEAQ. V shed 3 bases and J shed 4 bases, with 14 bases lying between them. The length of the CDR3 is 15 residues. The CDR3 here is CASSFGGGNPDTQYF. Here the CDR3 DNA reads TGTGCCAGCAGCTTCGGGGGCGGGAACCCAGATACGCAGTATTTT.

J is TRBJ2-3 and V is TRBV27; 11 bases match TRBD2. There are 14 residues in the CDR3. Germline CDR1 is MNHEY and CDR2 is SMNVEV (reference sequence). V trimming: 5 bases; J trimming: 7 bases; junction bases outside the gene matches: 5. In DNA form, the CDR3 reads TGTGCCAGCAGTCCGGGGACTAGCGGCTATACGCAGTATTTT. Its translation: CASSPGTSGYTQYF.

This chain joins TRBV11-2 and TRBJ1-2, with D unresolved. The CDR3 is made up of 14 amino acids. Germline CDR1 reads SGHAT; CDR2 reads FQNNGV. Trimming removed 5 bases at V and 4 bases at J, with 14 bases between. CDR3 coding DNA: TGTGCCAGCAGCAAAGTCCCGGGTTCCTATGGCTACACCTTC. It encodes CASSKVPGSYGYTF.